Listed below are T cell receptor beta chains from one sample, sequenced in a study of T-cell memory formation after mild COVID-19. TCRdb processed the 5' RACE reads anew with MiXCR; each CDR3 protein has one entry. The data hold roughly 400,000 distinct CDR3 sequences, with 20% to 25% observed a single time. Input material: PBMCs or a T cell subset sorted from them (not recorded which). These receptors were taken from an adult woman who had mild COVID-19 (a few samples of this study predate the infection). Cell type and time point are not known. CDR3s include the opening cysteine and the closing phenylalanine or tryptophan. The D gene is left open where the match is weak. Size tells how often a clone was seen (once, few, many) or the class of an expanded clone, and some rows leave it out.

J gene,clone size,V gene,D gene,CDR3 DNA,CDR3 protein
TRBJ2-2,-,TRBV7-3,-,TGTGCCAGCGCCCCTTCCTGGGGCTATTCAACCGGGGAGCTGTTTTTT,CASAPSWGYSTGELFF
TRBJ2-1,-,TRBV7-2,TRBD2,TGTGCCAGCAGCTTGCAGGGACTAGCGGTCTCCAATGAGCAGTTCTTC,CASSLQGLAVSNEQFF
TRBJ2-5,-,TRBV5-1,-,TGCGCCAGCAGCCCGGCCCCGGGACAAGAGACCCAGTACTTC,CASSPAPGQETQYF
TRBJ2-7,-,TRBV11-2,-,TGTGCCAGCAGCTTCAGGGCGAGCTCCTACGAGCAGTACTTC,CASSFRASSYEQYF
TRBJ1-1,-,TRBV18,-,TGTGCCAGCTCACCTCAGGCGGGGGGGGATTTCTTT,CASSPQAGGDFF
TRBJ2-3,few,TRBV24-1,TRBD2,TGTGCCACCAGTGCCCCGGGTAGCGGGGGGAGCACAGATACGCAGTATTTT,CATSAPGSGGSTDTQYF
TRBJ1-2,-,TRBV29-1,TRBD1,TGCAGCGTTTTCCGACAGGGGAGTGGCTACACCTTC,CSVFRQGSGYTF
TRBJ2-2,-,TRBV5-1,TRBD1,TGCGCCAGCAGCCCCTTCGACAGGGATAGCGGGGAGCTGTTTTTT,CASSPFDRDSGELFF
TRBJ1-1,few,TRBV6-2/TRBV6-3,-,TGTGCCAGCAGTTACACCAGAAACACTGAAGCTTTCTTT,CASSYTRNTEAFF
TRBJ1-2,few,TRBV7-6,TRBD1,TGTGCCAGCAGCAAAGCCTCACCCGGGACAGGGAACGGCTACACCTTC,CASSKASPGTGNGYTF
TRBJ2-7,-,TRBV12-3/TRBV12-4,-,TGTGCCAGCAGCCCGGGACGGCCGAAATTCTACGAGCAGTACTTC,CASSPGRPKFYEQYF
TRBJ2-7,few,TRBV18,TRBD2,TGTGCCAGCTCACCCTGGGGGGGCGAGCAGTACTTC,CASSPWGGEQYF
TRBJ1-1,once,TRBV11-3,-,TGTGCCAGCAGACCAAAATGGGGATCTGCCATGGGGGACACTGAAGCTTTCTTT,CASRPKWGSAMGDTEAFF
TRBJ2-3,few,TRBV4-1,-,TGCGCCAGCAGCCAAGATCCCGGCTTTAGGGGGAGGTCAGATACGCAGTATTTT,CASSQDPGFRGRSDTQYF
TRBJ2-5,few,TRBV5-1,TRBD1,TGCGCCAGCAGCTACGAGGGGGCAGCGACCCAGTACTTC,CASSYEGAATQYF
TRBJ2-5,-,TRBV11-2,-,TGTGCCAGCAGCTTAATGACAGACATGAAGACCCAGTACTTC,CASSLMTDMKTQYF
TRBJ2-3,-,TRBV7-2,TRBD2,TGTGCCAGCAGCCCGAGGATAGGTGTATGGTCTAGCGGGATGTTCACGCAGTATTTT,CASSPRIGVWSSGMFTQYF
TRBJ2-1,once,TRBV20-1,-,TGCAGTGCCCATCGGTCCCGGAATGCGGGGGAGCAGTTCTTC,CSAHRSRNAGEQFF
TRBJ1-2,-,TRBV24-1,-,TGTGCCACCAGTGATTTGTCGAGGTCCTATGGCTACACCTTC,CATSDLSRSYGYTF
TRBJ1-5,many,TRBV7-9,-,TGTGCCAGCAGCTTAAGGGGAAGCAATCAGCCCCAGCATTTT,CASSLRGSNQPQHF
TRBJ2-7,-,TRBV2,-,TGTGCCAGCAGTGAATCCCCGGGGCCCCTCGGGGTCGGGCAGTACTTC,CASSESPGPLGVGQYF